A selection of T cell receptor beta chains follows, all from one sample in a study of CXCR3-negative and CXCR3-positive naive CD8 T cells. After re-calling the 5' RACE reads, TCRdb lists one entry per CDR3 protein, DNA absent. The sample includes around 56,000 distinct CDR3 sequences. The specimen sequenced was naive CXCR3- CD8+ T cells from blood. The source is a human donor in good health. Some clones in this sample may be carry-over from other donors' samples. Each CDR3 is given with its conserved first and last residue.

j_call v_call cdr3_aa
TRBJ2-3 TRBV6-2/TRBV6-3 CASSYPVGTDTQYF
TRBJ2-7 TRBV4-1 CARSIRESYEQYF
TRBJ2-7 TRBV6-2/TRBV6-3 CASSYISSYEQYF
TRBJ2-1 TRBV7-6 CASSLVTGGYNEQFF
TRBJ2-1 TRBV28 CASRDQLFNEQFF
TRBJ2-5 TRBV6-5 CASSVPPEETQYF
TRBJ1-6 TRBV27 CASSLSQPPGNSPLHF
TRBJ2-1 TRBV12-3/TRBV12-4 CASSDRVHNEQFF
TRBJ2-2 TRBV19 CAVRVVDTGELFF
TRBJ2-1 TRBV29-1 CSDARTGPGEAYNEQFF
TRBJ1-1 TRBV20-1 CSAWTGDEAFF
TRBJ2-5 TRBV21-1 CASSKGARRLPYQETQYF
TRBJ2-1 TRBV29-1 CSVEVTFEQFF
TRBJ2-5 TRBV19 CASWAPGSETQYF
TRBJ2-3 TRBV29-1 CSVWEGTDTPYF
TRBJ2-5 TRBV28 CASSHDRPRPETQYF
TRBJ1-6 TRBV9 CASSVTNSPLHF
TRBJ2-2 TRBV29-1 CSVVPNTGELFF
TRBJ2-5 TRBV7-9 CASIATETQYF
TRBJ2-5 TRBV27 CASGGTHLETQYF
TRBJ2-7 TRBV29-1 CSVDYSGTGGYEQYF
TRBJ2-3 TRBV29-1 CSVEEAPVRGGRFTEYF
TRBJ1-2 TRBV4-1 CASSQEDRAPSYGYTF
TRBJ2-5 TRBV13 CASSSRGESRWETQYF
TRBJ2-7 TRBV10-3 CAISDPGYEQYF
TRBJ2-3 TRBV2 CASTGPSTDTQYF
TRBJ1-1 TRBV4-3 CASSQDRTGPGTEAFF
TRBJ2-5 TRBV7-9 CASSLGPAGAWETQYF
TRBJ1-1 TRBV29-1 CSVDGQYTEAFF
TRBJ2-7 TRBV7-9 CASSLIYGQASYEQYF
TRBJ2-7 TRBV14 CASSQPGTVYEQYF
TRBJ2-7 TRBV12-3/TRBV12-4 CASSLEGAVGEQYF
TRBJ2-1 TRBV10-3 CAISESDSGDYNEQFF
TRBJ2-5 TRBV7-9 CASSQGDGLKETQYF
TRBJ2-1 TRBV7-3 CASSAGANNEQFF
TRBJ1-1 TRBV5-1 CASSDRDRAVTEAFF
TRBJ2-1 TRBV20-1 CSVPWPGSYNEQLF
TRBJ2-5 TRBV7-9 CASSLDRDRGYQETQYF
TRBJ2-7 TRBV14 CASSQVRGSYEQYF
TRBJ2-3 TRBV5-1 CASSLATDTQYF
TRBJ2-1 TRBV27 CASRGGPSEQFF
TRBJ2-3 TRBV29-1 CSVLAGGMDTQYF
TRBJ2-1 TRBV28 CASSLGSEQFF
TRBJ2-7 TRBV7-2 CASSFGGDPYEQYF
TRBJ2-2 TRBV29-1 CSVERGDTGELFF
TRBJ2-1 TRBV28 CASSLGSSKVF
TRBJ2-7 TRBV29-1 CSVEDLGGDEQYF